These 20 T cell receptor beta chains were all obtained from the same sample, sequenced in a study of T cell repertoires in cytomegalovirus infection. TCRdb reprocessed the reads via MiXCR and lists one record per CDR3 protein. Counted here are about 150,000 distinct CDR3 sequences, about a quarter occurring once; the ten biggest clones make up over 9.5%. The sequenced sample was PBMCs. All receptors derive from a human donor in good health (CMV status not recorded). Some clones in this sample may be carry-over from other donors' samples.

The V call is TRBV6-2 or TRBV6-3, the J call TRBJ2-6; D is possibly TRBD1 (6 bases). The CDR3 length is 16 residues. CDR1 is MNHEY, CDR2 SVGEGT, per germline. The ends were cut back, 2 bases at V and 3 bases at J, with 11 bases in the middle. The CDR3 here is CASSYPTGGGANVLTF. The CDR3 bases are TGTGCCAGCAGTTACCCGACAGGTGGTGGGGCCAACGTCCTGACTTTC.

In its sample, this clonotype was seen many times. The chain is built from TRBV7-6 and TRBJ2-2; tentative D call: TRBD1 (5 bases). V lost 7 bases and J 5 bases, leaving 11 bases between the germline ends. The CDR3 consists of 13 residues. Germline-derived CDR1 and CDR2 are SGHVS and FNYEAQ. CDR3 DNA: TGTGCCAGCATCCAAGGGGTGACCGGGGAGCTGTTTTTT. Residues: CASIQGVTGELFF.

This clonotype was found a few times. The J gene is TRBJ1-1, the V gene TRBV12-3 or TRBV12-4; D is ambiguous. V was trimmed by 5 bases and J by 9 bases, leaving 16 bases between them. The CDR3 runs to 13 residues. CDR3 protein: CASSLREQRKAFF. CDR3 DNA: TGTGCCAGCAGTCTTAGGGAGCAGAGGAAAGCTTTCTTT.

The chain couples TRBV7-6 to TRBJ2-7; tentatively, D is TRBD1 (5 bases). V lost 5 bases to trimming and J lost 5 bases, with 16 bases between them. Germline CDR1 reads SGHVS; CDR2 reads FNYEAQ. The CDR3 is 14 amino acids. This chain's CDR3 is CASSHQQGYHEQYF. CDR3 in DNA: TGTGCCAGCAGCCACCAGCAGGGATACCACGAGCAGTACTTC.

This clonotype was recorded once. The chain has TRBV6-2 or TRBV6-3 and TRBJ2-2; D tentatively fits TRBD1 or TRBD2 (5 bases each). The germline V gene has CDR1 MNHEY and CDR2 SVGEGT. CDR3 length equals 15 residues. With 4 bases removed from V and 4 bases from J, the gap between germline ends came to 13 bases. The CDR3 nucleotides are TGTGCCAGCAGTTTAGTTGGGACCTCCACCGGGGAGCTGTTTTTT. This gives the protein CASSLVGTSTGELFF.

The CDR3 region has the DNA TGTGCCAGTAGTTTATCACTAGCGGCGAGCACAGATACGCAGTATTTT. Its protein is CASSLSLAASTDTQYF. The rearrangement links TRBV19 to TRBJ2-3; 8 bases map to TRBD2. V lost 5 bases to trimming and J lost 0 bases; unmatched junction nucleotides: 7. The germline gives CDR1 LNHDA, CDR2 SQIVND (reference sequence). This CDR3 is 16 amino acids long.

This clonotype occurred a few times. The V call is TRBV24-1, the J call TRBJ1-2; D gene uncertain. CDR1 is KGHDR and CDR2 is SFDVKD in the germline V gene. V gave up 2 bases and J gave up 4 bases, with 10 bases separating them. The CDR3 covers 14 residues. The CDR3 coding sequence is TGTGCCACCAGTGATTATGGAGACACCTATGGCTACACCTTC. It yields the protein CATSDYGDTYGYTF.

The sample holds a few counts of this clonotype. V is TRBV7-8 and J is TRBJ1-4; tentative D call: TRBD1 (5 bases). Trimming took 2 bases from V and 6 from J, leaving 10 bases between them. Germline CDR1 and CDR2: SGHVS and FQNEAQ. This CDR3 has 14 amino acids. CDR3 in amino acids: CASSLPGRYEKLFF. The CDR3 DNA reads TGTGCCAGCAGCTTACCGGGACGGTATGAAAAACTGTTTTTT.

CDR3 region: CASSLSGGANTEAFF. CDR3 bases: TGTGCCAGCAGCCTGTCAGGGGGCGCAAACACTGAAGCTTTCTTT. This chain uses TRBV7-8 with TRBJ1-1, with 8 positions matching TRBD1. CDR1 and CDR2 from the germline V gene are SGHVS and FQNEAQ. J was trimmed by 2 bases and V by 5 bases; bases with no gene match: 7. This CDR3 is 15 amino acids long.

This clonotype has more than one count but fewer than ten. The V and J genes are TRBV2 and TRBJ2-3; 8 nucleotides align to TRBD1. The CDR3 has 17 residues. Germline V lookup: CDR1 SNHLY, CDR2 FYNNEI. V dropped 9 bases and J dropped 2; count of bases not matched to a gene: 16. The CDR3 DNA reads TGTGCCAGGACCGGACAGGGAGGTACACAATACACAGATACGCAGTATTTT. Translated, it gives CARTGQGGTQYTDTQYF.

This chain uses TRBV28 with TRBJ1-1, with D possibly TRBD1 on 6 matching bases. Trimming pared 5 bases from V and 4 bases from J, leaving 17 bases between. This CDR3 has 15 amino acids. CDR1 is MDHEN, CDR2 SYDVKM, per germline. The CDR3 region is CASSPPGAAPTEAFF. CDR3 nucleotides: TGTGCCAGCAGTCCCCCAGGGGCAGCGCCCACTGAAGCTTTCTTT.

The count of this clonotype is one. The gene calls are TRBV7-2 and TRBJ2-7; 7 bases are a match to TRBD2. CDR3 length: 12 residues. With V trimmed by 8 bases and J by 3 bases, 4 bases remained unmatched. Germline CDR1 and CDR2: SGHTA and FQGNSA. The CDR3 loop is CASGEGYYEQYF. In nucleotides, the CDR3 is TGTGCCAGCGGGGAGGGGTACTACGAGCAGTACTTC.

The chain uses TRBV7-9 and TRBJ2-7; D remains unclear. Germline lookup yields CDR1 SEHNR and CDR2 FQNEAQ (reference sequence). The germline V and J ends were trimmed by 0 bases and 3 bases, with 12 bases remaining between them. There are 15 residues in the CDR3. CDR3 protein: CASSLAEGRGYEQYF. The CDR3, as DNA: TGTGCCAGCAGCTTAGCGGAAGGAAGAGGCTACGAGCAGTACTTC.

This clonotype was seen a few times. The rearrangement links TRBV28 to TRBJ2-7, with 8 bases lining up with TRBD2. The CDR3 is 15 residues long. Trimming took 4 bases from V and 2 from J; bases not matched to a gene: 7. Germline loops: CDR1 MDHEN, CDR2 SYDVKM. In nucleotides, the CDR3 is TGTGCCAGCAGTTCCGTAGCGGGACTGACCTACGAGCAGTACTTC. This codes for CASSSVAGLTYEQYF.

This clonotype was recorded many times. This sequence joins TRBV24-1 and TRBJ1-4, with 7 bases identical to TRBD1. The CDR3 is 17 residues long. Germline CDR1 KGHDR, CDR2 SFDVKD. J gave up 3 bases and V 2 bases, and 8 bases lay outside the gene matches. CDR3 bases: TGTGCCACCAGTGATTCGAGACAGGGATCGGCTAATGAAAAACTGTTTTTT. Translating it yields CATSDSRQGSANEKLFF.

This clonotype was counted at least ten times. V and J are TRBV11-2 and TRBJ2-7, with 13 bases matching TRBD2. V trimming: 6 bases; J trimming: 0 bases; junction bases outside the gene matches: 26. CDR1 and CDR2 from the germline V gene are SGHAT and FQNNGV. The CDR3 extends over 23 amino acids. The CDR3 region is CASRPRTASSGTSGISSSYEQYF. The CDR3 nucleotides read TGTGCCAGCAGACCTCGGACAGCTAGTTCCGGGACTAGCGGGATAAGTAGCTCCTACGAGCAGTACTTC.

This clonotype occurred many times. The chain recombines TRBV28 with TRBJ2-7; the match to TRBD1 covers 7 bases. With V trimmed by 3 bases and J by 2 bases, 1 base remained unmatched. Germline V gene data show CDR1 as MDHEN and CDR2 as SYDVKM. The CDR3 is 13 amino acids. The CDR3 reads CASSFGTAYEQYF. The CDR3 DNA reads TGTGCCAGCAGTTTCGGGACAGCCTACGAGCAGTACTTC.

This clonotype was found a few times. The V gene is TRBV27, the J gene TRBJ1-2; no definite D call. Germline V gene lookup returns CDR1 MNHEY and CDR2 SMNVEV (reference sequence). This CDR3 spans 13 amino acids. Trimming cost V 5 bases and J 2 bases, with 9 bases left between them. The CDR3: CASSPRGNYGYTF. Written as DNA, the CDR3 is TGTGCCAGCAGTCCTCGGGGAAACTATGGCTACACCTTC.

This clonotype was seen a handful of times. V gene TRBV7-6 combines with J gene TRBJ2-2; D is ambiguous. CDR3 length: 16 residues. Germline CDR1 reads SGHVS; CDR2 reads FNYEAQ. V lost 4 bases, J lost 3 bases, and 15 bases lay in between. The CDR3 is CASSSPLWVDTGELFF. CDR3 coding DNA: TGTGCCAGCAGCTCCCCCCTTTGGGTCGACACCGGGGAGCTGTTTTTT.

Only one count was recorded for this clonotype. The chain joins TRBV11-1 to TRBJ2-1; 11 nucleotides line up with TRBD2. V shed 5 bases, J shed 8 bases, and the junction held 14 bases outside the gene matches. There are 17 residues in the CDR3. Germline loops: CDR1 SGHAT, CDR2 FQDESV (reference sequence). Here the CDR3 DNA reads TGTGCCAGCAGCAGTCTAGCGGGAGGAGAGTTTTTGGATGAGCAGTTCTTC. It specifies CASSSLAGGEFLDEQFF.